This T cell receptor (beta chain) derives from a study of vaccination and CD4 T cells after COVID-19. Study details: Convalescent cases consisted of six males and four females, of whom two were Hispanic. Diagnosis preceded the drawing of post-COVID samples by a median approximately 110 days (range 35 to 161).

TCRdb called the PCR reads again in MiXCR, with one record for every CDR3 protein. The sample includes 25,000 to 30,000 distinct CDR3 sequences, under 60% of them seen just once. This clonotype has a single count. As yet, its antigen is unknown. Time point in this sample: late sampling 161 to 241 days after vaccination in three convalescent patients. This CDR3 is 13 amino acids long. Germline values: CDR1 MNHEY, CDR2 SMNVEV (reference sequence). Trimming cost V 5 bases and J 2 bases, with 8 bases left between them. Notes on the study in general: Researchers report that a median approximately 86% of reactive clones in convalescent patients surfaced only post-vaccination. It was found that, in convalescent patients, 304 of 307 vaccine-specific clones were spike mono-reactive.

The specimen comprised CD4+ T cells from blood, sampled about 7 months after SARS-CoV-2 vaccination. This rearrangement joins TRBV27 to TRBJ2-3; weak D call: TRBD2 (5 bases). The clonotype was recovered from a human donor who had recovered from COVID-19. CDR3 sequence (DNA): TGTGCCAGCAGTCCCGGGAACACAGATACGCAGTATTTT. Encoded protein: CASSPGNTDTQYF.